The following is a T cell receptor (beta chain) sequence with its context. The data are from a study of CD8 T cells in ankylosing spondylitis. The germline CDR1 and CDR2 sequences are SGHDN and FVKESK. The CDR3 has 13 amino acids. V lost 3 bases, J lost 8 bases, and 12 bases lay in between. Libraries for TCR beta were made by quantitative 5'-RACE with molecular barcodes. TCRdb re-called the 5' RACE reads through MiXCR, storing one row per CDR3 protein. The sample includes roughly 230,000 distinct CDR3 sequences, 15% to 20% of them seen just once. The chain combines TRBV14 with TRBJ2-3; D not resolved. Material: blood, either unsorted or a sorted T cell fraction (not recorded which). The source is a male donor with ankylosing spondylitis or in good health (not recorded which). CDR3 sequence (DNA): TGTGCCAGCAGCCACCCTGGTTCGGGTACGCAGTATTTT. As protein: CASSHPGSGTQYF.